This T cell receptor beta chain was sequenced in a study of identical twins. This clonotype has a count of ten or more. Among all donors, each was a healthy Caucasian. Template switching created a universal primer site, and the cDNA included unique molecular identifiers. TCRdb called the 5' RACE reads again in MiXCR, with one record for every CDR3 protein. The sample lists fewer than 250,000 distinct CDR3 sequences; 7.5% were seen once. Trimming removed 5 bases from V and 3 bases from J, with 11 bases in between. Germline V CDR1 and CDR2: SEHNR, FQNEAQ (reference sequence). This CDR3 spans 14 amino acids. This sample was also put to use in a study of yellow fever vaccine responses in identical twins. From that report: Among the twins, the vaccine T cell response reportedly seemed partly convergent and partly personalized.

V gene TRBV7-9 combines with J gene TRBJ2-1; D might be TRBD2 (6 bases). The receptor was isolated from a woman aged 18-30 years in good health. Input material: CD8+ T cells sorted from blood. The CDR3 nucleotides are TGTGCCAGCAGCCACTGGGGGGACTACAATGAGCAGTTCTTC. Amino acid sequence: CASSHWGDYNEQFF. The variable domain in full, completed from reference TRBV7-9 and TRBJ2-1, reads DTGVSQNPRHKITKRGQNVTFRCDPISEHNRLYWYRQTLGQGPEFLTYFQNEAQLEKSRLLSDRFSAERPKGSFSTLEIQRTEQGDSAMYLCASSHWGDYNEQFFGPGTRLTVL.